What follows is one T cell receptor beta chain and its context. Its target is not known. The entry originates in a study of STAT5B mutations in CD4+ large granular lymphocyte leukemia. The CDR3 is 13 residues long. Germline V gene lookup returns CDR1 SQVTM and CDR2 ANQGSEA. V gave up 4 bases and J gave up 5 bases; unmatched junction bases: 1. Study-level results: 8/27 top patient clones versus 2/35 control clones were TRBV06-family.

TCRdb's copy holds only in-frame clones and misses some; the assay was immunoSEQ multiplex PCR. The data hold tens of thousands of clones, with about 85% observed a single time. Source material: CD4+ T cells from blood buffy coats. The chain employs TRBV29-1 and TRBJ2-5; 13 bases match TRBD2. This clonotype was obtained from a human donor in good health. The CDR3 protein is CSVGLAGGETQYF. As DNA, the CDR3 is TGCAGCGTTGGACTAGCGGGAGGTGAGACCCAGTACTTC. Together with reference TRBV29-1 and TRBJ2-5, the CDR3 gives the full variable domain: SAVISQKPSRDICQRGTSLTIQCQVDSQVTMMFWYRQQPGQSLTLIATANQGSEATYESGFVIDKFPISRPNLTFSTLTVSNMSPEDSSIYLCSVGLAGGETQYFGPGTRLLVL.